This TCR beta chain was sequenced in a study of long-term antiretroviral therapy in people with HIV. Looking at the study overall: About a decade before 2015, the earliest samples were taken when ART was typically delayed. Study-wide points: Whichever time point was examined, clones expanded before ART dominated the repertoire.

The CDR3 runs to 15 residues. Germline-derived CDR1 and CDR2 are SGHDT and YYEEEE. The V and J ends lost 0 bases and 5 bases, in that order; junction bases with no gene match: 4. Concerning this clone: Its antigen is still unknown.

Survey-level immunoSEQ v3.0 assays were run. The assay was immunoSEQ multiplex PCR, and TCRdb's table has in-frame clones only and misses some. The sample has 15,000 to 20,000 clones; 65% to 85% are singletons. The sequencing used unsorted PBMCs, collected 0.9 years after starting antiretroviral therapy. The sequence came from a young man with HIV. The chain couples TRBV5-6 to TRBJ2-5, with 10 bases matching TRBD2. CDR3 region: CASSLVAGGRETQYF. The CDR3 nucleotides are TGTGCCAGCAGCTTGGTAGCGGGGGGTAGGGAGACCCAGTACTTC.